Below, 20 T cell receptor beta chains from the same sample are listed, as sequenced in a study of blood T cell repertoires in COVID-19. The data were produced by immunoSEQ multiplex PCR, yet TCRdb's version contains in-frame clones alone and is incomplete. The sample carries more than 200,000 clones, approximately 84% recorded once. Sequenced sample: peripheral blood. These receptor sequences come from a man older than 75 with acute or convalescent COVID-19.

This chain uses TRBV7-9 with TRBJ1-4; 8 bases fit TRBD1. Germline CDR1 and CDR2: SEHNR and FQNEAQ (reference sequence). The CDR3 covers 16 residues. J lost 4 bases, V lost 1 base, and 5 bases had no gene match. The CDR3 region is CASSLGGTGVNEKLFF. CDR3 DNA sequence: TGTGCCAGCAGCTTAGGCGGGACAGGTGTTAATGAAAAACTGTTTTTT.

CDR3 DNA: TGCGCCAGCAGCTTGACTAGCGGAGCGGGAAACATTCAGTACTTC. Translating gives CASSLTSGAGNIQYF. The J gene is TRBJ2-4, the V gene TRBV5-1; 8 nucleotides match TRBD2. The CDR3 totals 15 residues. The germline gives CDR1 SGHRS, CDR2 YFSETQ. With V trimmed by 1 base and J by 6 bases, 6 bases remained unmatched.

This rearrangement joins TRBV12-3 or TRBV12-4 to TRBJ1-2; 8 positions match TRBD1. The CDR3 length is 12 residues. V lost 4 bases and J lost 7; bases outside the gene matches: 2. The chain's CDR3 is CASSSGTGGYTF. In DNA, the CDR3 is TGTGCCAGCAGTTCCGGGACAGGTGGCTACACCTTC.

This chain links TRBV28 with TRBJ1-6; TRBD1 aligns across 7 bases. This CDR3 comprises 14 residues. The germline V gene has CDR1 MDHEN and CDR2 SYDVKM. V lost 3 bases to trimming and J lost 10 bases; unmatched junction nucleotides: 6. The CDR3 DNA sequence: TGTGCCAGCAGTTTGGGGACAGTCGGATCACCCCTCCACTTT. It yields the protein CASSLGTVGSPLHF.

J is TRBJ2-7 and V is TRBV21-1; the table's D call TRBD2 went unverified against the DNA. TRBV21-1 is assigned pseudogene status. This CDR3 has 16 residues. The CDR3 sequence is CASSKTEVAEGHEQYV. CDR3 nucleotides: TGTGCCAGCAGCAAAACTGAGGTAGCGGAAGGCCACGAGCAGTACGTC.

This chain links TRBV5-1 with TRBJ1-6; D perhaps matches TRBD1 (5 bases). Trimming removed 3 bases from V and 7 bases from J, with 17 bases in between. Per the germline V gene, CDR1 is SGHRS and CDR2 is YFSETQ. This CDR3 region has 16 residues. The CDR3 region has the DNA TGCGCCAGCAGCTCCCATCGGGGGACGGAGAATTCACCCCTCCACTTT. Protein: CASSSHRGTENSPLHF.

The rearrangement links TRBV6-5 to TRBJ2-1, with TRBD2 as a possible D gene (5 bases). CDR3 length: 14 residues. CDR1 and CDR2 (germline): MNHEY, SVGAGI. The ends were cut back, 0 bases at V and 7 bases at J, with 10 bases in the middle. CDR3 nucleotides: TGTGCCAGCAGTTACTCGAGGGCTAATAATGAGCAGTTCTTC. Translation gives CASSYSRANNEQFF.

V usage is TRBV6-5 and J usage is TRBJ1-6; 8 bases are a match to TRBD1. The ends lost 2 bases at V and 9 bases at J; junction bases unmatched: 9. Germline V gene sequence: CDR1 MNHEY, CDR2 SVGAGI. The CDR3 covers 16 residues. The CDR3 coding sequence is TGTGCCAGCAGTTACGGGGCGGACAGGGTTGGTTCACCCCTCCACTTT. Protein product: CASSYGADRVGSPLHF.

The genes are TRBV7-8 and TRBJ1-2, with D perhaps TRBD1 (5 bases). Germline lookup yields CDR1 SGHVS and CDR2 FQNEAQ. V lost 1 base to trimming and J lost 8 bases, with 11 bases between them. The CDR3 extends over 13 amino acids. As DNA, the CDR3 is TGTGCCAGCAGCTTAGATGGGGCTTGGGGCTACACCTTC. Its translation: CASSLDGAWGYTF. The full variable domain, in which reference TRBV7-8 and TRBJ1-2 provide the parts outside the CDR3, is GAGVSQSPRYKVAKRGQDVALRCDPISGHVSLFWYQQALGQGPEFLTYFQNEAQLDKSGLPSDRFFAERPEGSVSTLKIQRTQQEDSAVYLCASSLDGAWGYTFGSGTRLTVV.

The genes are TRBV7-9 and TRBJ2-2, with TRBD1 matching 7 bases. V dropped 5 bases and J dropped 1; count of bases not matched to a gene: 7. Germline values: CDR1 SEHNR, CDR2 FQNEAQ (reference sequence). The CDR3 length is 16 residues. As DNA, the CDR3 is TGTGCCAGCAGCCGAGGGGGCGCGGGGAACACCGGGGAGCTGTTTTTT. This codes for CASSRGGAGNTGELFF.

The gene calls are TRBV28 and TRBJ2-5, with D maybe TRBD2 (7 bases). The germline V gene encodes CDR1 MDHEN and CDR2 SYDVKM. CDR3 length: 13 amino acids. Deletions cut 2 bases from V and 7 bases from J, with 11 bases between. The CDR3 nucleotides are TGTGCCAGCAGTTTAGGGGGGGGCGCGACCCAGTACTTC. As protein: CASSLGGGATQYF.

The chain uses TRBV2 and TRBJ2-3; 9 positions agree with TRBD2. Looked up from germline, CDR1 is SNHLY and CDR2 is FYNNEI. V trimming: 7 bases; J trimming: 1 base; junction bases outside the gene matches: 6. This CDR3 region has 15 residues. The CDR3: CASTPGGRGTDTQYF. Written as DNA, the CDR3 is TGTGCCAGCACCCCGGGCGGGAGGGGCACAGATACGCAGTATTTT.

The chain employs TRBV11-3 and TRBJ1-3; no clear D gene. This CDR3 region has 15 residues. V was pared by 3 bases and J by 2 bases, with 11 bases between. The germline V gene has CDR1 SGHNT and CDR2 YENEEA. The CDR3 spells CASSFVTSAGNTIYF. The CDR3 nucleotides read TGTGCCAGCAGCTTTGTGACAAGTGCTGGAAACACCATATATTTT.

This CDR3 reads CASSLTSGGYGNEKLFF. Here the CDR3 DNA reads TGTGCCAGCAGCTTAACCTCAGGGGGCTATGGTAATGAAAAACTGTTTTTT. V gene TRBV7-9 combines with J gene TRBJ1-4; 8 nucleotides match TRBD1. With V trimmed by 2 bases and J by 4 bases, 9 bases remained unmatched. The CDR3 contains 17 residues. Germline V lookup: CDR1 SEHNR, CDR2 FQNEAQ (reference sequence).

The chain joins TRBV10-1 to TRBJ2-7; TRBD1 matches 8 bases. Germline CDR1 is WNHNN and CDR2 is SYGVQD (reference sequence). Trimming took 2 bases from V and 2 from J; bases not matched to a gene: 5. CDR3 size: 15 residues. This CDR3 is CASSERAGGPYEQYV. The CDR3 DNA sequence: TGCGCCAGCAGTGAGCGGGCAGGGGGCCCCTACGAGCAGTACGTC.

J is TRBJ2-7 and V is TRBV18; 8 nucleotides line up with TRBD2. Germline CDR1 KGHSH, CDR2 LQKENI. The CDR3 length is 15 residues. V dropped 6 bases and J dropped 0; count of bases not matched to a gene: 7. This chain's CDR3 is CASSRRTSNSYEQYF. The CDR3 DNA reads TGTGCCAGCTCTCGACGGACTAGCAACTCCTACGAGCAGTACTTC.

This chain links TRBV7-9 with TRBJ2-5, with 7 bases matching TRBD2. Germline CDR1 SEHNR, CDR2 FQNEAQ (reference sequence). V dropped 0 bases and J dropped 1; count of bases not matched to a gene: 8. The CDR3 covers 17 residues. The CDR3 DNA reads TGTGCCAGCAGCTTAGCGCCATTACTAGCGACCCAAGAGACCCAGTACTTC. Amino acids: CASSLAPLLATQETQYF. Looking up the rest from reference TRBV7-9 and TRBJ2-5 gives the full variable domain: DTGVSQNPRHKITKRGQNVTFRCDPISEHNRLYWYRQTLGQGPEFLTYFQNEAQLEKSRLLSDRFSAERPKGSFSTLEIQRTEQGDSAMYLCASSLAPLLATQETQYFGPGTRLLVL.

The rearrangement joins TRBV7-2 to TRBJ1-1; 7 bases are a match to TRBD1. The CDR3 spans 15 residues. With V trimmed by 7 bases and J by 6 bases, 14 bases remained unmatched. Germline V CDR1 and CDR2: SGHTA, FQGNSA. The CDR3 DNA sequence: TGTGCCAGCAACTCTATGACAGGGTCAGGGGCTGAAGCTTTCTTT. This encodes CASNSMTGSGAEAFF.

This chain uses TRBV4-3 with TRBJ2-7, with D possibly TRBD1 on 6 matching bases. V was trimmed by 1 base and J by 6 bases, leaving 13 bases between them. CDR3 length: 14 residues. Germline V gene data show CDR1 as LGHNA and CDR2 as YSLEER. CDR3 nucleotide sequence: TGCGCCAGCAGCCAAGCTCAACAGGGATCCGAGCAGTACGTC. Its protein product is CASSQAQQGSEQYV.

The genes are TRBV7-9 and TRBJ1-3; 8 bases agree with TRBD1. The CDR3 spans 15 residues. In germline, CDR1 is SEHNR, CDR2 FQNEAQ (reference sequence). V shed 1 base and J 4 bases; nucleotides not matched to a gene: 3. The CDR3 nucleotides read TGTGCCAGCAGCTTAGGGACAGGGTACGGAAACACCATATATTTT. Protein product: CASSLGTGYGNTIYF.